Listed here are 23 T cell receptor beta chains from one sample, sequenced in a study of cytomegalovirus exposure and HLA in healthy donors. PCR amplification relied on 60 Vbeta primers (plus 13 Jbeta primers). Assay used: immunoSEQ multiplex PCR; TCRdb lists only in-frame clones, some missing. The sample lists tens of thousands of clones, approximately 77% occurring once. Sequencing was performed on PBMCs. These receptors all come from a man aged 25-40 years in good health and CMV-seronegative.

The rearrangement joins TRBV19 to TRBJ2-5; 8 nucleotides agree with TRBD2. The assigned J gene may be wrong: the sequence end matches TRBJ2-7 better. This CDR3 region has 13 residues. The germline V gene encodes CDR1 LNHDA and CDR2 SQIVND (reference sequence). CDR3 sequence (DNA): TGTGCCAGTGCTGCCGGGGGGGGCTACGAGCAGTACTTC. It is translated as CASAAGGGYEQYF.

V and J are TRBV6-5 and TRBJ1-6; 8 bases line up with TRBD1. V gave up 0 bases and J gave up 11 bases; unmatched junction bases: 6. The germline V gene has CDR1 MNHEY and CDR2 SVGAGI. CDR3 size: 15 residues. CDR3 amino acids: CASSYSRTGSTPLHF. The DNA for the CDR3 is TGTGCCAGCAGTTACTCCCGGACAGGGAGTACACCCCTCCACTTT.

The chain uses TRBV27 and TRBJ2-7; TRBD2 is a possible D gene (6 bases). Germline CDR1 MNHEY, CDR2 SMNVEV (reference sequence). Trimming shortened V by 5 bases and J by 3 bases, and 20 bases separated the two germline ends. CDR3 length: 16 residues. The CDR3 sequence is CASSLLTGELIYEQYF. The CDR3 DNA reads TGTGCCAGCAGTCTCCTCACGGGAGAGTTAATCTACGAGCAGTACTTC.

This clone was recorded only once. The chain recombines TRBV2 with TRBJ2-7; 8 bases map to TRBD1. Trimming removed 6 bases from V and 2 bases from J; junction bases left unmatched: 9. The CDR3 runs to 15 residues. Germline CDR1 and CDR2: SNHLY and FYNNEI. The CDR3 loop reads CASREQGVSTYEQYF. The CDR3 bases are TGTGCCAGCAGGGAACAGGGGGTGAGCACCTACGAGCAGTACTTC.

The CDR3 sequence: CAISELALNTGELFF. In DNA form, the CDR3 reads TGTGCCATCAGTGAGTTGGCATTGAACACCGGGGAGCTGTTTTTT. This chain connects TRBV10-3 to TRBJ2-2, with no clear D. The length of the CDR3 is 15 residues. With 1 base removed from V and 1 base from J, the gap between germline ends came to 7 bases. In germline, CDR1 is ENHRY, CDR2 SYGVKD.

J is TRBJ1-6 and V is TRBV7-2, with TRBD1 matching over 7 bases. Per the germline V gene, CDR1 is SGHTA and CDR2 is FQGNSA. The CDR3 is made up of 19 amino acids. With 6 bases clipped from V and 0 bases from J, the junction kept 14 bases outside the gene matches. The CDR3, as DNA: TGTGCCAGCAGTACCAGGGGGATGTGGGATAGCTCCTATAATTCACCCCTCCACTTT. Amino acid sequence: CASSTRGMWDSSYNSPLHF. The full variable domain, rest sourced from reference TRBV7-2 and TRBJ1-6, is GAGVSQSPSNKVTEKGKDVELRCDPISGHTALYWYRQSLGQGLEFLIYFQGNSAPDKSGLPSDRFSAERTGGSVSTLTIQRTQQEDSAVYLCASSTRGMWDSSYNSPLHFGNGTRLTVT.

This rearrangement joins TRBV6-5 to TRBJ2-7, with D unresolved. Germline V gene data show CDR1 as MNHEY and CDR2 as SVGAGI. This CDR3 is built from 14 residues. V was clipped by 0 bases and J by 2 bases, with 8 bases between them. This CDR3 is CASSYSGTAYEQYF. The CDR3 nucleotides read TGTGCCAGCAGTTACTCAGGCACAGCCTACGAGCAGTACTTC.

This clone has a single count. The chain carries TRBV6-1 and TRBJ1-3, with 8 bases fitting TRBD1. This CDR3 region has 18 residues. With V trimmed by 2 bases and J by 0 bases, 9 bases remained unmatched. CDR1 and CDR2 from the germline V gene are MNHNS and SASEGT. DNA for the CDR3: TGTGCCAGCAGTGAAAGGTCAGGGGGCACCCCCTCTGGAAACACCATATATTTT. It yields the protein CASSERSGGTPSGNTIYF.

The rearrangement links TRBV6-5 to TRBJ2-3; 9 positions agree with TRBD2. Trimming removed 4 bases from V and 7 bases from J; junction bases left unmatched: 9. Germline assignment: CDR1 MNHEY and CDR2 SVGAGI. The CDR3 has 15 residues. CDR3 residues: CASSSGGRAMNTQYF. The CDR3 DNA reads as TGTGCCAGCAGTTCGGGCGGGAGGGCCATGAATACGCAGTATTTT.

The chain carries TRBV19 and TRBJ2-1; 12 bases align to TRBD2. Germline V gene sequence: CDR1 LNHDA, CDR2 SQIVND (reference sequence). V lost 9 bases to trimming and J lost 9 bases; unmatched junction nucleotides: 9. CDR3 size: 14 residues. CDR3 coding DNA: TGTGCCAGCACAAATCTAGCGGGAGGGCTTGAGCAGTTCTTC. Its protein is CASTNLAGGLEQFF.

This clone was recorded a few times. The chain has TRBV6-1 and TRBJ2-3, with 10 bases matching TRBD2. J lost 2 bases, V lost 7 bases, and 6 bases had no gene match. Germline V gene data show CDR1 as MNHNS and CDR2 as SASEGT. The CDR3 covers 15 residues. In DNA, the CDR3 is TGTGCCAGCAAGTTAGGACTAGCGGACACAGATACGCAGTATTTT. Amino acids: CASKLGLADTDTQYF.

The chain carries TRBV9 and TRBJ2-6; 8 bases line up with TRBD1. CDR3 length: 19 amino acids. Germline lookup yields CDR1 SGDLS and CDR2 YYNGEE. J gave up 3 bases and V 1 base, and 12 bases lay outside the gene matches. The CDR3 region is CASSVPPGGDSHGANVLTF. The CDR3 DNA is TGTGCCAGCAGCGTACCACCAGGGGGCGATAGTCATGGGGCCAACGTCCTGACTTTC.

The genes are TRBV6-5 and TRBJ1-6; 8 bases are shared with TRBD1. Germline V gene sequence: CDR1 MNHEY, CDR2 SVGAGI. The trim removed 0 bases at V and 3 bases at J, leaving 1 base unmatched. This CDR3 spans 16 amino acids. The CDR3 spells CASSYSDRGYNSPLHF. CDR3 bases: TGTGCCAGCAGTTACTCTGACAGGGGCTATAATTCACCCCTCCACTTT.

The J gene is TRBJ1-6, the V gene TRBV6-5, with a possible D match to TRBD1 (5 bases). The CDR3 contains 15 residues. Germline loops: CDR1 MNHEY, CDR2 SVGAGI. Trimming left V 6 bases short and J 7 bases short, with 16 bases between. CDR3 in DNA: TGTGCCAGCAGCCTTCGGGGGTTCCCCAATTCACCCCTCCACTTT. Its protein product is CASSLRGFPNSPLHF.

The chain has TRBV23-1 and TRBJ1-5; D is perhaps TRBD1 (6 bases). TRBV23-1 qualifies as an ORF whose function is uncertain. This CDR3 region has 16 residues. Deletions cut 3 bases from V and 3 bases from J, with 15 bases between. The CDR3 DNA sequence: TGCGCCAGCAGTCACTTCCGGGACACACACAATCAGCCCCAGCATTTT. Residues: CASSHFRDTHNQPQHF.

The rearrangement joins TRBV9 to TRBJ1-1; weak D call: TRBD1 (5 bases). CDR1 and CDR2 from the germline V gene are SGDLS and YYNGEE. The CDR3 is 12 amino acids. Trimming removed 4 bases at V and 11 bases at J, with 15 bases between. The CDR3 nucleotides are TGTGCCAGCAGCTCCAACGGGGGTTCCGCTTTCTTT. Translated: CASSSNGGSAFF. The whole variable domain, remainder taken from reference TRBV9 and TRBJ1-1, is DSGVTQTPKHLITATGQRVTLRCSPRSGDLSVYWYQQSLDQGLQFLIQYYNGEERAKGNILERFSAQQFPDLHSELNLSSLELGDSALYFCASSSNGGSAFFGQGTRLTVV.

CDR3 DNA sequence: TGTGCCAGCAGCTTAGGGGGACAGGTTGTTGAGCAGTTCTTC. This sequence encodes CASSLGGQVVEQFF. The rearrangement uses TRBV7-9 and TRBJ2-1; TRBD1 matches 8 bases. This CDR3 is 14 amino acids long. V shed 1 base, J shed 9 bases, and the junction held 5 bases outside the gene matches. Per germline, CDR1 SEHNR and CDR2 FQNEAQ (reference sequence). The full variable domain, with the rest looked up from reference TRBV7-9 and TRBJ2-1, is DTGVSQNPRHKITKRGQNVTFRCDPISEHNRLYWYRQTLGQGPEFLTYFQNEAQLEKSRLLSDRFSAERPKGSFSTLEIQRTEQGDSAMYLCASSLGGQVVEQFFGPGTRLTVL.

The J gene is TRBJ2-7, the V gene TRBV11-2; D possibly corresponds to TRBD1 (5 bases). The CDR3 loop spans 11 amino acids. The germline V gene has CDR1 SGHAT and CDR2 FQNNGV. With 8 bases removed from V and 7 bases from J, the gap between germline ends came to 12 bases. CDR3 protein: CASGPRGEQYF. The CDR3 bases are TGTGCCAGCGGCCCAAGGGGAGAGCAGTACTTC.

The chain links TRBV2 to TRBJ2-5; 7 nucleotides agree with TRBD1. This CDR3 comprises 16 residues. Germline CDR1 SNHLY, CDR2 FYNNEI. V lost 6 bases and J lost 1; bases outside the gene matches: 11. The CDR3 DNA sequence: TGTGCCAGCAGGGCCGACAGGGCGGGTGTCCAAGAGACCCAGTACTTC. This encodes CASRADRAGVQETQYF.

V gene TRBV18 combines with J gene TRBJ1-1; weak D call: TRBD1 (5 bases). V shed 3 bases and J shed 8 bases, with 13 bases lying between them. The germline gives CDR1 KGHSH, CDR2 LQKENI. CDR3 length: 13 residues. This CDR3 is CASSPERQLEAFF. Written as DNA, the CDR3 is TGTGCCAGCTCACCTGAAAGACAGCTCGAAGCTTTCTTT.

This chain connects TRBV4-3 to TRBJ1-5; TRBD1 agrees at 8 bases. Germline loops: CDR1 LGHNA, CDR2 YSLEER. V shed 3 bases, J shed 4 bases, and the junction held 5 bases outside the gene matches. CDR3 length: 15 residues. This CDR3 is CASSQFRTGNQPQHF. The CDR3 DNA reads as TGCGCCAGCAGCCAGTTCCGGACAGGGAATCAGCCCCAGCATTTT.

The chain is built from TRBV6-6 and TRBJ2-3; 11 bases align to TRBD2. The CDR3 loop spans 15 amino acids. CDR1 is MNHNY, CDR2 SVGAGI, per germline (reference sequence). V trimming: 2 bases; J trimming: 4 bases; junction bases outside the gene matches: 2. DNA of the CDR3: TGTGCCAGCAGTTACGGGACTAGCGGTGCAGATACGCAGTATTTT. Amino acid sequence: CASSYGTSGADTQYF.

CDR3 amino acids: CASTPPTGRYGYTF. The CDR3, as DNA: TGTGCCAGCACTCCCCCAACAGGGCGCTATGGCTACACCTTC. V gene TRBV9 combines with J gene TRBJ1-2, with D possibly matching TRBD1 (6 bases). This CDR3 is 14 amino acids long. Deletions cut 6 bases from V and 4 bases from J, with 16 bases between. Germline CDR1 and CDR2: SGDLS and YYNGEE.